This T cell receptor (beta chain) is from a study of blood T cells in healthy people across ages. The table lists this clonotype with a few counts. Its antigen is still unknown. Study results and limitations: Because donor CMV status was unknown, expanded clonotype changes were possibly confounded.

The use of a sample-barcoded 5' primer and a J-beta primer mix characterized a second PCR of roughly 7 to 11 cycles. TCRdb re-called the 5' RACE reads with MiXCR, one entry per CDR3 protein. The sample gives more than 750,000 distinct CDR3 sequences, about 28% of which show up once; 9.5% to 13% is in the top ten. V dropped 0 bases and J dropped 4 bases, with 12 bases sitting between them. CDR3 size: 15 residues. Germline CDR1 reads MGHRA; CDR2 reads YSYEKL. This sample was shared with a second study, whose subject was T cells of mothers and their children. That publication notes: The sample comes from roughly 9 healthy Caucasian donors: mothers and children.

The V and J genes are TRBV4-1 and TRBJ1-2; D is undetermined. This TCR came from a woman aged 35 to 49 in good health. The sample consisted of blood. CDR3 DNA: TGCGCCAGCAGCCAAGAAGAGTCTGGGCTCTATGGCTACACCTTC. As protein: CASSQEESGLYGYTF.